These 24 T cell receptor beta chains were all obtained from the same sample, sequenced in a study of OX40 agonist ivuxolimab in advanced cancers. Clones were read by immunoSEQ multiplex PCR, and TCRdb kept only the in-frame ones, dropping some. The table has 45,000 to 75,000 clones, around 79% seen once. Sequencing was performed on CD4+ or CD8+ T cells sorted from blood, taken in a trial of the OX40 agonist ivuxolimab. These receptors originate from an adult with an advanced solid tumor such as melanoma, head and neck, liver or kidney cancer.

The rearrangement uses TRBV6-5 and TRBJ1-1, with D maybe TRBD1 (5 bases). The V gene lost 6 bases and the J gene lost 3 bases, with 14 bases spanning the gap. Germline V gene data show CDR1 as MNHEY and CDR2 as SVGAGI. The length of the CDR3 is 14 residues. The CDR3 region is CASRPQVLDTEAFF. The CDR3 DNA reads TGTGCCAGCAGACCACAGGTATTAGACACTGAAGCTTTCTTT.

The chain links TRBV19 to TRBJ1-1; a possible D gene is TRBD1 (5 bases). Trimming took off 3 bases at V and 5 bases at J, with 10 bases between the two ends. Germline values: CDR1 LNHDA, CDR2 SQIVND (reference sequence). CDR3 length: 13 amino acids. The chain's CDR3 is CASSINGGTEAFF. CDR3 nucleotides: TGTGCCAGTAGTATTAATGGGGGAACTGAAGCTTTCTTT.

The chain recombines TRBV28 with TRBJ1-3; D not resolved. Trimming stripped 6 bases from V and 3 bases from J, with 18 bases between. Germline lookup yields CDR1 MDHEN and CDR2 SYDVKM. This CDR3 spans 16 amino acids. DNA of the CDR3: TGTGCCAGCAGCTACCAGCGGGGTGGGCTTGGAAACACCATATATTTT. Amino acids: CASSYQRGGLGNTIYF.

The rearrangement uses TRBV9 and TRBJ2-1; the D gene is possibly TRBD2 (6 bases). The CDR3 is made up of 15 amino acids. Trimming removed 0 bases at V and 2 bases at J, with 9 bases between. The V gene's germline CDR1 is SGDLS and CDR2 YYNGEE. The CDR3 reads CASSVDGGTYNEQFF. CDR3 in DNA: TGTGCCAGCAGCGTAGACGGGGGAACCTACAATGAGCAGTTCTTC.

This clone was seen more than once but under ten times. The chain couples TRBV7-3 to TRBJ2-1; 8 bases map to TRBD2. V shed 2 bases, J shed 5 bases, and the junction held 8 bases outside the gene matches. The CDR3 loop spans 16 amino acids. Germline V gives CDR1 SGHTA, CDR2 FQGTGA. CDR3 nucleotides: TGTGCCAGCAGCTTAGGCGGCGGGGGGCTTAACAATGAGCAGTTCTTC. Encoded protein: CASSLGGGGLNNEQFF.

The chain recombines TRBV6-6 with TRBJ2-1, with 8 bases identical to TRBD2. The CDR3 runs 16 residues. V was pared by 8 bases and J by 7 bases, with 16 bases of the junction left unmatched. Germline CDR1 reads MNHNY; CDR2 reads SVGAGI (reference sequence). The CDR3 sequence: CASLTRIAGTGNEQFF. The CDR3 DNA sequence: TGTGCCAGCCTTACAAGGATAGCGGGGACGGGGAATGAGCAGTTCTTC.

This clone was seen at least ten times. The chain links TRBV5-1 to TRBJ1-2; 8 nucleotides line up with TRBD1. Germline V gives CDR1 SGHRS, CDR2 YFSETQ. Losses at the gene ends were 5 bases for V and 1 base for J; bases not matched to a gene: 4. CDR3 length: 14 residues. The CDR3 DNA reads TGCGCCAGCAGACGGACAGGGTATAACTATGGCTACACCTTC. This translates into CASRRTGYNYGYTF.

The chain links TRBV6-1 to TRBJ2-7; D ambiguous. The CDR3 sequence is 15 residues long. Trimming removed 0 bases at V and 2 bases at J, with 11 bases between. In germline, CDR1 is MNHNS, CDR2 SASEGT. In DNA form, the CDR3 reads TGTGCCAGCAGTGAAGCAATGAATGTCCCCTACGAGCAGTACTTC. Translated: CASSEAMNVPYEQYF.

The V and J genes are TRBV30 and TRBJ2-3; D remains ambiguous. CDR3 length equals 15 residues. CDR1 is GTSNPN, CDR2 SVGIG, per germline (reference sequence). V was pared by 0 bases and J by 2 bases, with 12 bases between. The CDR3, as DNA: TGTGCCTGGAGTGTCTCCCCGTATCCCACAGATACGCAGTATTTT. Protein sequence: CAWSVSPYPTDTQYF.

This CDR3 is CASSDRDSWGEQYF. CDR3 nucleotides: TGTGCCAGCAGCGACCGGGACTCCTGGGGCGAGCAGTACTTC. The V gene is TRBV5-6, the J gene TRBJ2-7; TRBD2 might be the D (6 bases). This CDR3 spans 14 amino acids. From germline, CDR1 is SGHDT and CDR2 YYEEEE. Trimming took 4 bases from V and 6 from J, leaving 17 bases between them.

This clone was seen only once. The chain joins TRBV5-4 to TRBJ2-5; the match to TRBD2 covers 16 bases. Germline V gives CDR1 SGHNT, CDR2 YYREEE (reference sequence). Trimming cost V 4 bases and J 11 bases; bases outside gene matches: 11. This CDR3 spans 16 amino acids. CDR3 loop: CASSPGLAGGWYEQYF. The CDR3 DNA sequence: TGTGCCAGCAGCCCGGGACTAGCGGGAGGGTGGTATGAGCAGTACTTC. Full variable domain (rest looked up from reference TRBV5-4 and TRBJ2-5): ETGVTQSPTHLIKTRGQQVTLRCSSQSGHNTVSWYQQALGQGPQFIFQYYREEENGRGNFPPRFSGLQFPNYSSELNVNALELDDSALYLCASSPGLAGGWYEQYFGPGTRLLVL.

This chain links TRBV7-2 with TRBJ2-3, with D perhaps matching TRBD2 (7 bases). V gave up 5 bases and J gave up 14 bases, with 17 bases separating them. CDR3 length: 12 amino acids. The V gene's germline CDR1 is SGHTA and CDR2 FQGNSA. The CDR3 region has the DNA TGTGCCAGCAGCGAAGGGGGGGCCTATCTGTATTTT. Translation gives CASSEGGAYLYF.

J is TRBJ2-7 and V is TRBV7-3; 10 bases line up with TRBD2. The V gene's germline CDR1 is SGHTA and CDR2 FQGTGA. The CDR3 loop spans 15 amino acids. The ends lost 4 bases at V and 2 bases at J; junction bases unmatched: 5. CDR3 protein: CASSYSGGLTYEQYF. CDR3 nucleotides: TGTGCCAGCAGCTATAGCGGGGGGCTGACCTACGAGCAGTACTTC.

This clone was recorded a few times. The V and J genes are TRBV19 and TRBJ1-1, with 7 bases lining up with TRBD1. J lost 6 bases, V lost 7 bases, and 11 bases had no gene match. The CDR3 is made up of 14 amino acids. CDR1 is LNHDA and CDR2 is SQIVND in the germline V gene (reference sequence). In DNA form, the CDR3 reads TGTGCCAGTACCCCACAGGGGATAGGTGCTGAAGCTTTCTTT. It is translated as CASTPQGIGAEAFF.

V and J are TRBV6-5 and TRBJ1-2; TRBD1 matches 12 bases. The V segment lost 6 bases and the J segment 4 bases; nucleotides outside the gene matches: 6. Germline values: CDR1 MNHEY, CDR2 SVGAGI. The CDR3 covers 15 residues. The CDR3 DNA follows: TGTGCCAGCAGGGATCCGGGACAGGGGGCCTATGGCTACACCTTC. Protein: CASRDPGQGAYGYTF.

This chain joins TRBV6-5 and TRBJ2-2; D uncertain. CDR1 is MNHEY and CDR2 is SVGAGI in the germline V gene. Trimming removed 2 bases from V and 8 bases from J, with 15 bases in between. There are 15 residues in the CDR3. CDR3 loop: CASSYTAAGWGELFF. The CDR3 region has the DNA TGTGCCAGCAGTTACACCGCGGCTGGGTGGGGGGAGCTGTTTTTT.

CDR3 nucleotides: TGTGCCAGCTCCCTTGCCACAGGGACCTACTCTGGAAACACCATATATTTT. Residues: CASSLATGTYSGNTIYF. This chain joins TRBV18 and TRBJ1-3; weak D call: TRBD1 (6 bases). This CDR3 spans 17 amino acids. The germline CDR1 and CDR2 sequences are KGHSH and LQKENI. Trimming left V 6 bases short and J 0 bases short, with 18 bases between.

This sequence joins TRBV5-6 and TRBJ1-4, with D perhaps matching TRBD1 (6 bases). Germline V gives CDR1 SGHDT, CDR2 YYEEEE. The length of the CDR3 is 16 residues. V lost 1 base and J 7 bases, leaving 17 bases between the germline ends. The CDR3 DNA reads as TGTGCCAGCAGCTTGTGGACAGCAGCCTTGCGTGAAAAACTGTTTTTT. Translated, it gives CASSLWTAALREKLFF.

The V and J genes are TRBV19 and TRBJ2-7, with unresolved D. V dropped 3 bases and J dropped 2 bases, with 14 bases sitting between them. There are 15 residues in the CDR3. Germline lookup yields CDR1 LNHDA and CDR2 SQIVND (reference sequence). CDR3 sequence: CASSIKLADTYEQYF. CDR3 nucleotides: TGTGCCAGTAGTATTAAGTTGGCAGATACCTACGAGCAGTACTTC.

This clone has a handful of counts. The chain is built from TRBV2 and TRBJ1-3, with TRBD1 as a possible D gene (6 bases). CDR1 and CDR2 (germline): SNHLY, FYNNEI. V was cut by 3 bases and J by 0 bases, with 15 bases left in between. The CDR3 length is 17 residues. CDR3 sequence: CASSEILGAPSGNTIYF. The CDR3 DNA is TGTGCCAGCAGTGAGATTCTGGGGGCCCCCTCTGGAAACACCATATATTTT.

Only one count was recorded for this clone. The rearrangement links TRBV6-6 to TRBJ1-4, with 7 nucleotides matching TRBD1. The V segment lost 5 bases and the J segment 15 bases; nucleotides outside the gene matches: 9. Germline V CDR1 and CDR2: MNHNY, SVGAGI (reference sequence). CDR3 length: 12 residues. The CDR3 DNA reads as TGTGCCAGCAGTCCTCAACAGGGGAGGTTGTTTTTT. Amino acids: CASSPQQGRLFF.

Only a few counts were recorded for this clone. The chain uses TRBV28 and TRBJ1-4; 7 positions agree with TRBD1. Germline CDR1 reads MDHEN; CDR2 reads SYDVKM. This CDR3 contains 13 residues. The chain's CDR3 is CVSGSGGGEKLFF. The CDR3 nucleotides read TGTGTTTCTGGATCAGGGGGGGGCGAAAAACTGTTTTTT. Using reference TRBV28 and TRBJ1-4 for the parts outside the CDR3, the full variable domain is DVKVTQSSRYLVKRTGEKVFLECVQDMDHENMFWYRQDPGLGLRLIYFSYDVKMKEKGDIPEGYSVSREKKERFSLILESASTNQTSMYLCVSGSGGGEKLFFGSGTQLSVL.

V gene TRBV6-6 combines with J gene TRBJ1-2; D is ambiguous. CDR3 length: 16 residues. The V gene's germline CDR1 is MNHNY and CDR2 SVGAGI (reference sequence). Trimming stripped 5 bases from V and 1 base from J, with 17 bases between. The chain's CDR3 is CASSPPPGFINYGYTF. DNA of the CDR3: TGTGCCAGCAGTCCCCCCCCAGGCTTTATTAACTATGGCTACACCTTC.

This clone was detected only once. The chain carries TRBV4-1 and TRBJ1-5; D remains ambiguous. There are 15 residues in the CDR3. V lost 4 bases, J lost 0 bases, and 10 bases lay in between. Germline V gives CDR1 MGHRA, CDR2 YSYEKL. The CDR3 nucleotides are TGCGCCAGCAGCCCCAACGGCCATAGCAATCAGCCCCAGCATTTT. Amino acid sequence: CASSPNGHSNQPQHF.